The 3 T cell receptor beta chains in this list originate from one sample, sequenced in a study of long-term antiretroviral therapy in people with HIV. An immunoSEQ assay, version v3.0, was performed at survey level. Assay: immunoSEQ multiplex PCR; the TCRdb copy retains only in-frame clones and omits some. This sample has approximately 13,000 clones, with 65% to 80% found just once. This specimen consisted of unsorted PBMCs, obtained 3.1 years after starting antiretroviral therapy. Receptors were obtained from a man in his forties with HIV.

CDR3: CAISEPGGYEQYF. The CDR3 bases are TGTGCCATCAGTGAGCCAGGGGGCTACGAGCAGTACTTC. This rearrangement joins TRBV10-3 to TRBJ2-7, with 7 bases lining up with TRBD1. Germline V gene lookup returns CDR1 ENHRY and CDR2 SYGVKD. This CDR3 comprises 13 residues. V trimming: 2 bases; J trimming: 3 bases; junction bases outside the gene matches: 1.

This clone appeared a few times. The genes are TRBV7-8 and TRBJ1-2; the match to TRBD1 covers 9 bases. This CDR3 is built from 14 residues. Germline V gene data show CDR1 as SGHVS and CDR2 as FQNEAQ. The junction had 4 bases not matched to a gene; V was cut back by 2 bases and J by 6 bases. In DNA form, the CDR3 reads TGTGCCAGCAGCTTATATAGGACAGGGGATGGCTACACCTTC. It codes for CASSLYRTGDGYTF.

CDR3 DNA sequence: TGTGCCATCAGTGCGTTACAGGGGTACGAGCAGTACTTC. This encodes CAISALQGYEQYF. The gene calls are TRBV10-3 and TRBJ2-7, with 7 bases matching TRBD1. Trimming removed 4 bases from V and 4 bases from J; junction bases left unmatched: 4. The germline CDR1 and CDR2 sequences are ENHRY and SYGVKD. The CDR3 covers 13 residues.